The next 24 T cell receptor beta chains were all read from a single sample in a study of cytomegalovirus exposure and HLA in healthy donors. The PCR made use of 60 Vbeta and 13 Jbeta primers. Using immunoSEQ multiplex PCR, the repertoire was profiled, and TCRdb retains in-frame clones only, with some absent. The data show some 130,000 clones, approximately 80% seen once. The sample comprised PBMCs. These TCRs come from a man in his thirties or forties in good health and CMV-seronegative.

The V and J genes are TRBV28 and TRBJ1-5, with a possible D match to TRBD1 (6 bases). CDR1 and CDR2 (germline): MDHEN, SYDVKM. The V gene lost 6 bases and the J gene lost 4 bases, with 16 bases spanning the gap. This CDR3 spans 15 amino acids. The CDR3 sequence is CASSPRTVTNQPQHF. The CDR3 coding sequence is TGTGCCAGCAGCCCGAGGACAGTGACTAATCAGCCCCAGCATTTT.

V and J are TRBV14 and TRBJ2-1; 13 positions match TRBD2. V was clipped by 4 bases and J by 10 bases; unmatched bases: 7. Per the germline V gene, CDR1 is SGHDN and CDR2 is FVKESK. This CDR3 spans 15 amino acids. CDR3: CASSRGLAGVREQFF. CDR3 nucleotide sequence: TGTGCCAGCAGCCGCGGACTAGCGGGAGTACGGGAGCAGTTCTTC.

This clone was counted at least ten times. This sequence joins TRBV6-5 and TRBJ1-1, with unresolved D. The CDR3 totals 15 residues. Trimming shortened V by 2 bases and J by 1 base, and 11 bases separated the two germline ends. The germline V gene has CDR1 MNHEY and CDR2 SVGAGI. CDR3 amino acids: CASSYTGWGNTEAFF. The CDR3 DNA follows: TGTGCCAGCAGTTACACGGGGTGGGGGAACACTGAAGCTTTCTTT.

This clone was detected once. The CDR3 region is CATSKHSLTVTGELFF. CDR3 DNA sequence: TGTGCCACCAGCAAACACAGTTTGACAGTCACCGGGGAGCTGTTTTTT. This chain joins TRBV15 and TRBJ2-2, with TRBD1 as a possible D gene (5 bases). With 4 bases removed from V and 4 bases from J, the gap between germline ends came to 16 bases. The CDR3 has 16 amino acids. Germline V CDR1 and CDR2: LNHNV, YYDKDF (reference sequence). The whole variable domain, remainder taken from reference TRBV15 and TRBJ2-2, is DAMVIQNPRYQVTQFGKPVTLSCSQTLNHNVMYWYQQKSSQAPKLLFHYYDKDFNNEADTPDNFQSRRPNTSFCFLDIRSPGLGDTAMYLCATSKHSLTVTGELFFGEGSRLTVL.

In nucleotides, the CDR3 is TGTGCCAGCAGCCTCAGGACAGGGAACAGCTACGAGCAGTACTTC. It codes for CASSLRTGNSYEQYF. This chain joins TRBV27 and TRBJ2-7; 8 nucleotides agree with TRBD1. V gave up 6 bases and J gave up 3 bases; unmatched junction bases: 10. The CDR3 runs 15 residues. Germline assignment: CDR1 MNHEY and CDR2 SMNVEV (reference sequence).

The V gene is TRBV2, the J gene TRBJ2-2; 12 bases map to TRBD2. Germline V CDR1 and CDR2: SNHLY, FYNNEI. This CDR3 has 16 amino acids. V lost 5 bases and J lost 9; bases outside the gene matches: 10. For the CDR3, the DNA is TGTGCCAGCAGTCTAACTAGCGGGAGGTACCTTCGGGAGCTGTTTTTT. This gives the protein CASSLTSGRYLRELFF.

This rearrangement joins TRBV29-1 to TRBJ1-2; D uncertain. Germline V lookup: CDR1 SQVTM, CDR2 ANQGSEA. The CDR3 sequence is 12 residues long. Trimming left V 0 bases short and J 7 bases short, with 9 bases between. CDR3 sequence: CSVEDVSGGYTF. CDR3 nucleotides: TGCAGCGTTGAAGATGTTTCGGGTGGCTACACCTTC.

The chain links TRBV6-1 to TRBJ1-2; a possible D gene is TRBD1 (6 bases). This CDR3 has 14 residues. The V and J ends lost 5 bases and 13 bases respectively, with 23 bases between them. Germline V gene lookup returns CDR1 MNHNS and CDR2 SASEGT. The CDR3 spells CASSLLTGRQLGTF. The DNA for the CDR3 is TGTGCCAGCAGTTTGTTGACAGGTCGTCAACTCGGCACCTTC.

J is TRBJ1-2 and V is TRBV27; D gene unclear. The germline CDR1 and CDR2 sequences are MNHEY and SMNVEV (reference sequence). The CDR3 length is 14 residues. V shed 0 bases and J shed 2 bases, with 7 bases lying between them. The CDR3 DNA reads as TGTGCCAGCAGTTTATCGAACAGAAACTATGGCTACACCTTC. Translated, it gives CASSLSNRNYGYTF.

The V call is TRBV15, the J call TRBJ2-5, with 10 positions matching TRBD1. The DNA end favors TRBJ2-7, so the J call may be wrong. The CDR3 length is 15 residues. Germline V gene sequence: CDR1 LNHNV, CDR2 YYDKDF (reference sequence). The CDR3 DNA is TGTGCCACCAGCATCGGAAGGACAGGGGGCTACGAGCAGTACTTC. Protein sequence: CATSIGRTGGYEQYF.

This clone was counted a few times. The J gene is TRBJ2-7, the V gene TRBV5-4, with 8 bases aligning to TRBD1. Germline V lookup: CDR1 SGHNT, CDR2 YYREEE (reference sequence). After removal of 4 bases from V and 1 base from J, the junction contained 16 bases not matched to a gene. This CDR3 is built from 18 residues. In DNA form, the CDR3 reads TGTGCCAGCAGCCCCCAACCAGGGGGCGCGGGGTGGTCCTACGAGCAGTACTTC. Translating gives CASSPQPGGAGWSYEQYF. Supplemented by reference TRBV5-4 and TRBJ2-7, the full variable domain reads ETGVTQSPTHLIKTRGQQVTLRCSSQSGHNTVSWYQQALGQGPQFIFQYYREEENGRGNFPPRFSGLQFPNYSSELNVNALELDDSALYLCASSPQPGGAGWSYEQYFGPGTRLTVT.

CDR3 loop: CASIAHTTYNEQFF. DNA for the CDR3: TGTGCCAGCATTGCCCATACTACCTACAATGAGCAGTTCTTC. This sequence joins TRBV11-3 and TRBJ2-1; D uncertain. Germline-derived CDR1 and CDR2 are SGHNT and YENEEA. This CDR3 is 14 amino acids long. Trimming removed 7 bases at V and 2 bases at J, with 12 bases between.

The V gene is TRBV4-1, the J gene TRBJ2-5; 8 bases are shared with TRBD1. Per germline, CDR1 MGHRA and CDR2 YSYEKL. The ends lost 0 bases at V and 2 bases at J; junction bases unmatched: 8. The CDR3 length is 17 residues. CDR3 coding DNA: TGCGCCAGCAGCCAAGACCCGGGACAGGCTGATCAAGAGACCCAGTACTTC. It codes for CASSQDPGQADQETQYF.

CDR3 in amino acids: CASSYPGGEKLFF. DNA of the CDR3: TGTGCCAGCAGTTACCCAGGGGGGGAAAAACTGTTTTTT. This chain links TRBV28 with TRBJ1-4, with 7 bases aligning to TRBD1. Germline loops: CDR1 MDHEN, CDR2 SYDVKM. V was clipped by 4 bases and J by 8 bases; unmatched bases: 4. This CDR3 spans 13 amino acids.

This clone was detected only a few times. V and J are TRBV7-8 and TRBJ1-1; the D gene is possibly TRBD1 (6 bases). The length of the CDR3 is 13 residues. From germline, CDR1 is SGHVS and CDR2 FQNEAQ. Deletions cut 5 bases from V and 2 bases from J, with 9 bases between. CDR3 amino acids: CASSTGTNTEAFF. DNA of the CDR3: TGTGCCAGCAGCACAGGGACCAACACTGAAGCTTTCTTT.

The V gene is TRBV7-2, the J gene TRBJ2-5; tentative D call: TRBD2 (5 bases). Trimming removed 2 bases at V and 5 bases at J, with 18 bases between. The CDR3 has 16 residues. Germline V gene sequence: CDR1 SGHTA, CDR2 FQGNSA. The CDR3 DNA reads as TGTGCCAGCAGCTTAAACCTGCTAGGATGGAGGGAGACCCAGTACTTC. This translates into CASSLNLLGWRETQYF.

The chain is built from TRBV18 and TRBJ1-1; D gene ambiguous. Trimming shortened V by 1 base and J by 2 bases, and 5 bases separated the two germline ends. The CDR3 runs to 13 residues. The germline V gene encodes CDR1 KGHSH and CDR2 LQKENI. CDR3 residues: CASSPRANTEAFF. The CDR3 DNA follows: TGTGCCAGCTCACCACGGGCAAACACTGAAGCTTTCTTT.

The gene calls are TRBV28 and TRBJ2-7, with 7 bases identical to TRBD1. There are 15 residues in the CDR3. The V and J ends lost 3 bases and 0 bases, in that order; junction bases with no gene match: 5. Per the germline V gene, CDR1 is MDHEN and CDR2 is SYDVKM. CDR3 sequence (DNA): TGTGCCAGCAGTTTGAGGGGGCCGAGCTCCTACGAGCAGTACTTC. As protein: CASSLRGPSSYEQYF.

The CDR3 DNA reads as TGTGCCAGCAGTGACCCCACAGGGGGCTTCTCCAATCAGCCCCAGCATTTT. Residues: CASSDPTGGFSNQPQHF. J is TRBJ1-5 and V is TRBV6-1; TRBD1 matches at 9 bases. Trimming cost V 3 bases and J 3 bases; bases outside gene matches: 9. CDR3 length: 17 residues. Germline values: CDR1 MNHNS, CDR2 SASEGT.

The chain joins TRBV7-7 to TRBJ2-3, with 12 bases matching TRBD2. J was trimmed by 2 bases and V by 4 bases; bases with no gene match: 4. The germline V gene encodes CDR1 SSHAT and CDR2 FNYEAQ (reference sequence). The CDR3 runs to 16 residues. CDR3 sequence reads: CASSSLAGGNTDTQYF. For the CDR3, the DNA is TGTGCCAGCAGCTCCCTAGCGGGAGGGAACACAGATACGCAGTATTTT.

The chain combines TRBV6-5 with TRBJ2-3, with 7 positions matching TRBD2. Germline loops: CDR1 MNHEY, CDR2 SVGAGI. The V gene end was trimmed by 8 bases and the J gene end by 0 bases; junction bases not matched to a gene: 5. The CDR3 is made up of 14 amino acids. CDR3 region: CASWEGVSTDTQYF. DNA for the CDR3: TGTGCCAGCTGGGAGGGTGTAAGCACAGATACGCAGTATTTT.

This chain links TRBV15 with TRBJ1-2; D not resolved. The V gene's germline CDR1 is LNHNV and CDR2 YYDKDF (reference sequence). Trimming removed 1 base at V and 4 bases at J, with 10 bases between. The CDR3 is made up of 14 amino acids. The CDR3, as DNA: TGTGCCACCAGCAGAGGGGGAGAAGCCTATGGCTACACCTTC. As protein: CATSRGGEAYGYTF. Based on the CDR3 plus reference TRBV15 and TRBJ1-2, the full variable domain is DAMVIQNPRYQVTQFGKPVTLSCSQTLNHNVMYWYQQKSSQAPKLLFHYYDKDFNNEADTPDNFQSRRPNTSFCFLDIRSPGLGDTAMYLCATSRGGEAYGYTFGSGTRLTVV.

This chain links TRBV4-1 with TRBJ1-5; 7 nucleotides align to TRBD1. Germline V lookup: CDR1 MGHRA, CDR2 YSYEKL. This CDR3 is 16 amino acids long. V shed 0 bases and J 7 bases; nucleotides not matched to a gene: 9. The CDR3 is CASSQEGSGGNQPQHF. CDR3 DNA sequence: TGCGCCAGCAGCCAAGAGGGTTCAGGGGGGAACCAGCCCCAGCATTTT.

The chain couples TRBV9 to TRBJ2-3; tentative D call: TRBD2 (6 bases). Germline CDR1 SGDLS, CDR2 YYNGEE. The CDR3 contains 14 residues. Trimming removed 2 bases from V and 2 bases from J, with 9 bases in between. The DNA for the CDR3 is TGTGCCAGCAGCGTGGGACTTCACACAGATACGCAGTATTTT. This encodes CASSVGLHTDTQYF.